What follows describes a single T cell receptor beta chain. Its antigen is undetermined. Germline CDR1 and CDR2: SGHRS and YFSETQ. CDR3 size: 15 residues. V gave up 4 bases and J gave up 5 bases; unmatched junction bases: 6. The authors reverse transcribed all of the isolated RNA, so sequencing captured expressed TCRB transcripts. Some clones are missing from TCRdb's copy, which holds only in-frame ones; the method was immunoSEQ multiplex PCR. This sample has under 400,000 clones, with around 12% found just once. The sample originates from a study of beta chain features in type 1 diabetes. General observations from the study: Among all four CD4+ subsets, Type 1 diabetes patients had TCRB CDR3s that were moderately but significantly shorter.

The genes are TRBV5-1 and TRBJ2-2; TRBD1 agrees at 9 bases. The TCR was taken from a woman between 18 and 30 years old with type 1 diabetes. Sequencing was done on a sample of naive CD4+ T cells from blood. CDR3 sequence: CASSGGQGRTGELFF. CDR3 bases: TGCGCCAGCAGCGGGGGACAGGGCAGGACCGGGGAGCTGTTTTTT.